These 5 T cell receptor beta chains share one sample of origin, sequenced in a study of CD8 T cells in ankylosing spondylitis. TCRdb reanalysed the 5' RACE reads using MiXCR and keeps one entry per CDR3 protein. This table has under 200,000 distinct CDR3 sequences, 9.8% appearing once. Sequencing was done on a sample of blood, either unsorted or a sorted T cell fraction (not recorded which). The receptors originated from a female donor with ankylosing spondylitis or in good health (not recorded which).

In this sample, this clonotype turned up many times. The chain couples TRBV12-3 or TRBV12-4 to TRBJ1-1; D is unclear. V was trimmed by 5 bases and J by 0 bases, leaving 7 bases between them. There are 13 residues in the CDR3. The CDR3 spells CASSPGLNTEAFF. For the CDR3, the DNA is TGTGCCAGCAGTCCGGGGTTGAACACTGAAGCTTTCTTT.

In this sample, this clonotype turned up a few times. J is TRBJ1-5 and V is TRBV7-8, with D perhaps matching TRBD1 (5 bases). The germline gives CDR1 SGHVS, CDR2 FQNEAQ. Trimming pared 0 bases from V and 3 bases from J, leaving 9 bases between. The CDR3 is 15 residues long. CDR3 coding DNA: TGTGCCAGCAGCTTAGCGGAAGGGACCAATCAGCCCCAGCATTTT. Protein product: CASSLAEGTNQPQHF.

This clonotype turned up a few times. This chain joins TRBV7-9 and TRBJ1-2, with D possibly matching TRBD1 (5 bases). The germline V gene has CDR1 SEHNR and CDR2 FQNEAQ (reference sequence). The CDR3 is 12 residues long. V was shortened by 1 base and J by 7 bases, with 7 bases between the two germline ends. The CDR3 nucleotides are TGTGCCAGCAGCTTAGAAGGGACTGGCTACACCTTC. Translated: CASSLEGTGYTF.

This clonotype was picked up a small number of times. This CDR3 is CASSPLGNTGELFF. CDR3 nucleotide sequence: TGTGCCAGCAGCCCTCTAGGGAACACCGGGGAGCTGTTTTTT. The chain joins TRBV14 to TRBJ2-2; no clear D. Germline CDR1 reads SGHDN; CDR2 reads FVKESK. V dropped 4 bases and J dropped 1 base, with 7 bases sitting between them. The CDR3 runs 14 residues.

This clonotype was picked up a small number of times. J is TRBJ1-2 and V is TRBV6-2 or TRBV6-3; D perhaps matches TRBD1 (6 bases). Germline V gene data show CDR1 as MNHEY and CDR2 as SVGEGT. The CDR3 has 14 residues. V dropped 2 bases and J dropped 8 bases, with 15 bases sitting between them. The CDR3 sequence: CASSYDGRGDGYTF. In DNA form, the CDR3 reads TGTGCCAGCAGTTACGACGGCAGGGGAGACGGCTACACCTTC.